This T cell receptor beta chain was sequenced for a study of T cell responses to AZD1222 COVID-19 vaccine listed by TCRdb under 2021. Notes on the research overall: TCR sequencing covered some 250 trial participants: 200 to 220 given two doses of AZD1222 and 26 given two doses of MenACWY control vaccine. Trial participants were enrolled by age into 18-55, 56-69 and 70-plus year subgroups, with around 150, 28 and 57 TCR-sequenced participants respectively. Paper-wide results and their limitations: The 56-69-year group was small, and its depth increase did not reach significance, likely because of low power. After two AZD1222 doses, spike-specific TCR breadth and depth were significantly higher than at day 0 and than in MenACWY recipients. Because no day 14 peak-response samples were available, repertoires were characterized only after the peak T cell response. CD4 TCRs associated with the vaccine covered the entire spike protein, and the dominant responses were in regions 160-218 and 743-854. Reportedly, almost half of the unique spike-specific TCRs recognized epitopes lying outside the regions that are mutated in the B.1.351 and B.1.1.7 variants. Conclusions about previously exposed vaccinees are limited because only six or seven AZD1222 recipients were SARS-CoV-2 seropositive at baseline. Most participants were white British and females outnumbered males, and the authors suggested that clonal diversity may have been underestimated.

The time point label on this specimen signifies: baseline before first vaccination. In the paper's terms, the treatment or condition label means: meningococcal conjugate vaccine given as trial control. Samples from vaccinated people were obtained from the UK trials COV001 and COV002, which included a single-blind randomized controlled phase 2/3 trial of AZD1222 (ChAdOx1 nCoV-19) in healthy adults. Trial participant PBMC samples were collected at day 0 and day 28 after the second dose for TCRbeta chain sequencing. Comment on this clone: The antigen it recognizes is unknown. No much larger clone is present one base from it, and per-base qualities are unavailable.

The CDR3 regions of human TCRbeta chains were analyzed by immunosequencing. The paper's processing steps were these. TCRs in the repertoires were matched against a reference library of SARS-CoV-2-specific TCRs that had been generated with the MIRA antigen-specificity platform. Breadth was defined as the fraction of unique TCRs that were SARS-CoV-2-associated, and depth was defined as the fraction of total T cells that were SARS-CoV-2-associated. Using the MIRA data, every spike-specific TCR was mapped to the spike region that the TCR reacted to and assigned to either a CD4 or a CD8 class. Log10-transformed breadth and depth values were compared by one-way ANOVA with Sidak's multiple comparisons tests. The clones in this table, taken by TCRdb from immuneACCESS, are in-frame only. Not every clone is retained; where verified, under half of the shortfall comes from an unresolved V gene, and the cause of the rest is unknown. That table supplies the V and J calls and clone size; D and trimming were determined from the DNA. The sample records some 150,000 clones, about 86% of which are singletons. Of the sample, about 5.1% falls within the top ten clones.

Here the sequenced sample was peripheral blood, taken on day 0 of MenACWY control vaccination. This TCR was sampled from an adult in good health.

The DNA is TGTGCCAGCAGCTTAGATAGCGGCTATAATTCACCCCTCCACTTT. It is translated as CASSLDSGYNSPLHF. The V gene is TRBV11-3 and the J gene is TRBJ1-6, with the identity of the D gene unclear. V is reduced by 0 bases and J by 3 bases, leaving a spacing of 6 bases between them. From a lookup of the germline V gene, CDR1 and CDR2 are SGHNT and YENEEA. Spanning cysteine to phenylalanine, the CDR3 consists of 15 amino acids. The kept DNA is CDR3 alone, 45 bases in frame from the first base.